This TCR beta chain appears in the sequencing data of a study of T cell changes during pregnancy in multiple sclerosis. The germline V gene encodes CDR1 SGDLS and CDR2 YYNGEE. Trimming left V 4 bases short and J 15 bases short, with 17 bases between. This CDR3 contains 12 residues. TCRdb's table, derived via immunoSEQ multiplex PCR, lists solely in-frame clones and lacks some. The data contain about 36,000 clones, about 92% of them seen just once; the ten biggest clones take up 0.6% to 1%. The chain carries TRBV9 and TRBJ2-1; possibly TRBD2 for D (6 bases). Source: CD4+ T cells from peripheral blood mononuclear cells, taken after pregnancy. The receptor was derived from a female donor in good health, enrolled as a control in a pregnancy study. The CDR3 DNA reads as TGTGCCAGCAGCCCACCGGGACTCTCCATGTTCTTC. Protein product: CASSPPGLSMFF.